A selection of T cell receptor beta chains follows, all from one sample in a study of blood T cell repertoires in COVID-19. Measured with immunoSEQ multiplex PCR; TCRdb has only the in-frame clones, and not every one. Of some 160,000 clones listed, 78% were seen once; the top ten hold 14%. Sequencing input: peripheral blood. The receptors were gathered from an elderly woman with acute or convalescent COVID-19. Each CDR3 is given with its conserved first and last residue. Each record gives: V gene, D gene, J gene, CDR3 protein. D genes are given only for firm matches.

v_gene: TRBV19; d_gene: .; j_gene: TRBJ1-6; CDR3aa: CASSITGNSPLHF
v_gene: TRBV2; d_gene: .; j_gene: TRBJ1-2; CDR3aa: CASSEEVPGTFGGYTF
v_gene: TRBV7-9; d_gene: .; j_gene: TRBJ2-7; CDR3aa: CASSLVGPGAYEQYF
v_gene: TRBV6-1; d_gene: .; j_gene: TRBJ2-7; CDR3aa: CASSQGTSEQYF
v_gene: TRBV5-5; d_gene: .; j_gene: TRBJ2-5; CDR3aa: CASSLESGVETQYF
v_gene: TRBV27; d_gene: .; j_gene: TRBJ2-3; CDR3aa: CASSFKGVGGTDTQYF
v_gene: TRBV7-9; d_gene: .; j_gene: TRBJ1-6; CDR3aa: CASSFAGGNSPLHF
v_gene: TRBV2; d_gene: .; j_gene: TRBJ1-3; CDR3aa: CASSGRSFSGNTIYF
v_gene: TRBV28; d_gene: .; j_gene: TRBJ1-5; CDR3aa: CASTSTGSNQPQHF
v_gene: TRBV5-5; d_gene: .; j_gene: TRBJ2-5; CDR3aa: CASSPHGVRETQYF
v_gene: TRBV6-5; d_gene: TRBD2; j_gene: TRBJ2-1; CDR3aa: CASSYETSGRNEQFF
v_gene: TRBV12-5; d_gene: .; j_gene: TRBJ1-5; CDR3aa: CASGTPDRYQPQHF
v_gene: TRBV7-8; d_gene: .; j_gene: TRBJ2-5; CDR3aa: CASSLVGGTKTQYF
v_gene: TRBV6-6; d_gene: .; j_gene: TRBJ1-4; CDR3aa: CASTLAGFEKLFF
v_gene: TRBV6-6; d_gene: TRBD1; j_gene: TRBJ1-1; CDR3aa: CASKDRGLAFF
v_gene: TRBV5-1; d_gene: .; j_gene: TRBJ2-2; CDR3aa: CASSLMADTGELFF
v_gene: TRBV7-2; d_gene: TRBD2; j_gene: TRBJ2-1; CDR3aa: CASSLRTSGRRVRNEQFF
v_gene: TRBV2; d_gene: .; j_gene: TRBJ2-7; CDR3aa: CASNGGTYEQYF
v_gene: TRBV28; d_gene: .; j_gene: TRBJ1-6; CDR3aa: CASSLGGFRAPLHF
v_gene: TRBV10-3; d_gene: .; j_gene: TRBJ1-6; CDR3aa: CAIKDSSYNSPLHF
v_gene: TRBV6-5; d_gene: .; j_gene: TRBJ2-5; CDR3aa: CASRTQGGVAETQYF